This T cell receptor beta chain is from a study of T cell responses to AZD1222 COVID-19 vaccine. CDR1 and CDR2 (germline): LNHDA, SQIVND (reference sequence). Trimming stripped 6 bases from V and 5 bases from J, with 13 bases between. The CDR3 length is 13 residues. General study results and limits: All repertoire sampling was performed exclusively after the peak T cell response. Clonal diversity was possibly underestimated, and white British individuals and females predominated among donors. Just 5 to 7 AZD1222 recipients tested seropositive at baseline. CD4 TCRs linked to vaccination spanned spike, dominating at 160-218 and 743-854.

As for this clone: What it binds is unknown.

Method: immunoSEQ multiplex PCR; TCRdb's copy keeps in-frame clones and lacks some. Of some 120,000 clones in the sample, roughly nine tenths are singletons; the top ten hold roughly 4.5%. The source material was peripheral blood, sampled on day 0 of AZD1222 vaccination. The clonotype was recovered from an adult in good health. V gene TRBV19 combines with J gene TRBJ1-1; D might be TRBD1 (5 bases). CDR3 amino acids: CASRLGGWTEAFF. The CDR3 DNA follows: TGTGCCAGTAGACTGGGGGGTTGGACTGAAGCTTTCTTT.